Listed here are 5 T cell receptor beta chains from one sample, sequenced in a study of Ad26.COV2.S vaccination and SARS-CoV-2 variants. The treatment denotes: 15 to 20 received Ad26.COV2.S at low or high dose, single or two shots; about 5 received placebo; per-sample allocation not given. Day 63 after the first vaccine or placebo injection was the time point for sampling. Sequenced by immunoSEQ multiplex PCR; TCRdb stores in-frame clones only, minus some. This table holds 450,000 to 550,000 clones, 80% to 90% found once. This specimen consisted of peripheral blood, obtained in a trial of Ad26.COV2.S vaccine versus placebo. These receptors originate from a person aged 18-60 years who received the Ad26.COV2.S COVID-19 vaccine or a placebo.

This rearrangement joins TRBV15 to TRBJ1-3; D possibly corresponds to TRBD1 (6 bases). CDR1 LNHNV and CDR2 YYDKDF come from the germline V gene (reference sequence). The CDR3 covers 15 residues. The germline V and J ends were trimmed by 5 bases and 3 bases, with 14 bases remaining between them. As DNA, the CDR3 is TGTGCCACCAGCGGAAGTAGGGGGAGTGGAAACACCATATATTTT. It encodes CATSGSRGSGNTIYF. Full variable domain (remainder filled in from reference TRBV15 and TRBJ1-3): DAMVIQNPRYQVTQFGKPVTLSCSQTLNHNVMYWYQQKSSQAPKLLFHYYDKDFNNEADTPDNFQSRRPNTSFCFLDIRSPGLGDTAMYLCATSGSRGSGNTIYFGEGSWLTVV.

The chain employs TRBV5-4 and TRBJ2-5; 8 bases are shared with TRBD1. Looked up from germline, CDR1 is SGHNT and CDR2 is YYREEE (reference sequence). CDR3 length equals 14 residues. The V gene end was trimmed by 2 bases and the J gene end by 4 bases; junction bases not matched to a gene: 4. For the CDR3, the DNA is TGTGCCAGCAGCTTAACAGGGGGGAGAGAGACCCAGTACTTC. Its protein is CASSLTGGRETQYF. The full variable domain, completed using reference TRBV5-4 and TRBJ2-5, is ETGVTQSPTHLIKTRGQQVTLRCSSQSGHNTVSWYQQALGQGPQFIFQYYREEENGRGNFPPRFSGLQFPNYSSELNVNALELDDSALYLCASSLTGGRETQYFGPGTRLLVL.

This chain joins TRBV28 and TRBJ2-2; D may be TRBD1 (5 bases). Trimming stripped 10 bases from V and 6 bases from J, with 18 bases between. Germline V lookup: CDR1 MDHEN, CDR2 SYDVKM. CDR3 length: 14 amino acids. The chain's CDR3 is CAINGQGRSGELFF. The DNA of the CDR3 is TGTGCCATCAACGGGCAGGGTCGATCCGGGGAGCTGTTTTTT.

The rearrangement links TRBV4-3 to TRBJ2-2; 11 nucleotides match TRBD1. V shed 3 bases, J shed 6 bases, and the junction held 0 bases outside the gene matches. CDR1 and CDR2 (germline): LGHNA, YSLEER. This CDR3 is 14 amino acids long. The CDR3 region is CASSQDRGPGELFF. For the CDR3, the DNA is TGCGCCAGCAGCCAGGACAGGGGGCCCGGGGAGCTGTTTTTT.

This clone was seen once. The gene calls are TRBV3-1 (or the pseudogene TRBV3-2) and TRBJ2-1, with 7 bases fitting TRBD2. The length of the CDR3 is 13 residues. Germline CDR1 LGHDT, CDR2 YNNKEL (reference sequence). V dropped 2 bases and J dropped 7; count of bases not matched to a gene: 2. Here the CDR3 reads CASSQSSGNEQFF. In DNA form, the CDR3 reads TGTGCCAGCAGCCAAAGTAGCGGGAATGAGCAGTTCTTC.